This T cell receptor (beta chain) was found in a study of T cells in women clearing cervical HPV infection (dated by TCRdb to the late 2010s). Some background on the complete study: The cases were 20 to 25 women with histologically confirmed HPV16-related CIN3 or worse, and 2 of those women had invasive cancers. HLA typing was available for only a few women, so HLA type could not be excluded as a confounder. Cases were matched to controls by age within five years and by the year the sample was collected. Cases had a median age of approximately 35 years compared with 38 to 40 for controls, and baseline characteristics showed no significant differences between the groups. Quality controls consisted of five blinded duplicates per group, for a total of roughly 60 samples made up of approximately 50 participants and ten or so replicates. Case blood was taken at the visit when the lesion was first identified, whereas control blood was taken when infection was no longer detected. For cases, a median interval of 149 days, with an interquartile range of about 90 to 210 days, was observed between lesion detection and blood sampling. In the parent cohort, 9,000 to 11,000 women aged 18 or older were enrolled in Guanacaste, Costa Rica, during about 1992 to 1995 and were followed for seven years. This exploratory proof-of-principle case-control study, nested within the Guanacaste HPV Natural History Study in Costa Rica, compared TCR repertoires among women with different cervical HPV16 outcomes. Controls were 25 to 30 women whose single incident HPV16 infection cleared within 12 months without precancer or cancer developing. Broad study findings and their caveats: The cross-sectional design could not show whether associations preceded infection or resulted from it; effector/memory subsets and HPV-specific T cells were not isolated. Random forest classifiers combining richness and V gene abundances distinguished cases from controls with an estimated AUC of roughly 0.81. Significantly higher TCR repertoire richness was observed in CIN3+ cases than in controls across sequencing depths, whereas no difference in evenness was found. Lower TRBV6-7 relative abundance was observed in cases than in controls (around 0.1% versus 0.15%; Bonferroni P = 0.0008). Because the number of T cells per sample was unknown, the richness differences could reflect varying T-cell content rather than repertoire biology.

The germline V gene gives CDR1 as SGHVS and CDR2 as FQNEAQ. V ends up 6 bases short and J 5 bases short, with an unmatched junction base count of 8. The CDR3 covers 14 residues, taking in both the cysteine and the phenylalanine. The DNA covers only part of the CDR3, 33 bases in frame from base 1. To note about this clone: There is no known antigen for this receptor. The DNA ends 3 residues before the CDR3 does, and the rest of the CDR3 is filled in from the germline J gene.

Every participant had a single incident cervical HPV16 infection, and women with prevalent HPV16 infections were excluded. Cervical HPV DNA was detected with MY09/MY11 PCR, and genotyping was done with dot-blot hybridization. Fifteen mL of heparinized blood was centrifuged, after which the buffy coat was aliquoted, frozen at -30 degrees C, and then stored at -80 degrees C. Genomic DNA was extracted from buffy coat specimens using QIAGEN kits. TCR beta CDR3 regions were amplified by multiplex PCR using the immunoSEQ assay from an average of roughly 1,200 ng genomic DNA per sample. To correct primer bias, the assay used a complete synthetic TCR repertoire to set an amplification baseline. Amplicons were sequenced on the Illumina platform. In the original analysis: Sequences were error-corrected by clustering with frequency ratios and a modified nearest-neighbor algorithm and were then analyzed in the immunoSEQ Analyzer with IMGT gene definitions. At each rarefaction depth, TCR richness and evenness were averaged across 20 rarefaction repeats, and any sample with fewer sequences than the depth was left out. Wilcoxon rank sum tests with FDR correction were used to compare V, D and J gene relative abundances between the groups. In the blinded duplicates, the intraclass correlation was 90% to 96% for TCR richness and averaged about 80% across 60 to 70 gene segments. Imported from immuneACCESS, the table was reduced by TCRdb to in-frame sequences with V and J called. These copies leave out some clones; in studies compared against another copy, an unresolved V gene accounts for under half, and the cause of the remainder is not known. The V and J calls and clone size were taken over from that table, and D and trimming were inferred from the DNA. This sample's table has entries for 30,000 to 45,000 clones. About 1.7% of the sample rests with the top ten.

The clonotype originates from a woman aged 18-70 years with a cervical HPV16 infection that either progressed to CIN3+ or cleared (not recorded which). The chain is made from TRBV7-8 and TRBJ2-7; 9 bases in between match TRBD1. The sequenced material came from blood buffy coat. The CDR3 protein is CASSKTGTGNEQYF. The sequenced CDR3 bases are TGTGCCAGCAGTAAGACCGGGACAGGGAACGAG.